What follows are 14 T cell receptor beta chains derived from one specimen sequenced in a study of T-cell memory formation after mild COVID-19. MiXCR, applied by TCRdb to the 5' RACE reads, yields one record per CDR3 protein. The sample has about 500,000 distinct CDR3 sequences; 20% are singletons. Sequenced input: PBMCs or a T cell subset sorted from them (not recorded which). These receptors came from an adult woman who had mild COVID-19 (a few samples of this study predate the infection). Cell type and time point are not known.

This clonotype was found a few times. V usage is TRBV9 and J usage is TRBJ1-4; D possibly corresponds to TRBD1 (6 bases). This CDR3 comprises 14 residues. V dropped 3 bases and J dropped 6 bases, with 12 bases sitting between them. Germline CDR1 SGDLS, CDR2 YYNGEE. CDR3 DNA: TGTGCCAGCAGCGCGGACAGTGGGGATGAAAAACTGTTTTTT. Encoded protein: CASSADSGDEKLFF.

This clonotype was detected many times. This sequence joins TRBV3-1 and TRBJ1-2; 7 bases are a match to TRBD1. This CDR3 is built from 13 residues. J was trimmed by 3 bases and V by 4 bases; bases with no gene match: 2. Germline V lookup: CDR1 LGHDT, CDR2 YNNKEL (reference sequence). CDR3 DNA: TGTGCCAGCAGCCGGGACAGTTACTATGGCTACACCTTC. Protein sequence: CASSRDSYYGYTF.

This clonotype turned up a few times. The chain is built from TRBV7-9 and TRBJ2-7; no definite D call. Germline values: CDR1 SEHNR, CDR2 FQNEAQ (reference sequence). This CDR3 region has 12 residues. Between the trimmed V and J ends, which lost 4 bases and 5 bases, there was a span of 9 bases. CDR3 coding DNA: TGTGCCAGCAGCTCCGCGAACAACGAGCAGTACTTC. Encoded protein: CASSSANNEQYF.

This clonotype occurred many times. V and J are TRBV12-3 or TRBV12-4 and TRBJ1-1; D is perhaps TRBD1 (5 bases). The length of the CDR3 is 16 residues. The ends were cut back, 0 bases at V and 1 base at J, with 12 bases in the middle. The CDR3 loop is CASSLALGRKNTEAFF. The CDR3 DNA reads TGTGCCAGCAGTTTAGCCCTGGGACGGAAGAACACTGAAGCTTTCTTT.

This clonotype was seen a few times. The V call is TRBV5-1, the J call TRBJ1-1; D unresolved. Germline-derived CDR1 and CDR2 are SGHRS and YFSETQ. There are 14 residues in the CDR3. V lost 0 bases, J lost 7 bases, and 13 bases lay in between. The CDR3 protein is CASSLDGGRVEAFF. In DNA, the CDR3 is TGCGCCAGCAGCTTGGATGGTGGAAGGGTTGAAGCTTTCTTT.

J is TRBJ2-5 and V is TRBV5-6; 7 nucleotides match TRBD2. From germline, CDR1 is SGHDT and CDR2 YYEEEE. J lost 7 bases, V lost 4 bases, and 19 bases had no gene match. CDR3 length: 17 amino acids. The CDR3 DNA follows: TGTGCCAGCAGCCATGGGACTGGCGGGGGTACCCCCGGGACCCAGTACTTC. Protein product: CASSHGTGGGTPGTQYF.

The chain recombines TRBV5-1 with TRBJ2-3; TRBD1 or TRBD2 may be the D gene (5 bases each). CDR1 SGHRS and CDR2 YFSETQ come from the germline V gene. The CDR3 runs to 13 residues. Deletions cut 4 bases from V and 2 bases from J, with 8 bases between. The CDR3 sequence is CASSGGTTDTQYF. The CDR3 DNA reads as TGCGCCAGCAGCGGGGGTACCACAGATACGCAGTATTTT. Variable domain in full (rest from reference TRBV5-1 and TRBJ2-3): KAGVTQTPRYLIKTRGQQVTLSCSPISGHRSVSWYQQTPGQGLQFLFEYFSETQRNKGNFPGRFSGRQFSNSRSEMNVSTLELGDSALYLCASSGGTTDTQYFGPGTRLTVL.

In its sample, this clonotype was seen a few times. CDR3 residues: CASSSSLWDNEQFF. In DNA form, the CDR3 reads TGTGCCAGCAGCTCTTCCCTTTGGGACAATGAGCAGTTCTTC. The chain recombines TRBV7-8 with TRBJ2-1, with no clear D. Germline V gives CDR1 SGHVS, CDR2 FQNEAQ. This CDR3 is 14 amino acids long. The germline V and J ends were trimmed by 4 bases and 5 bases, with 12 bases remaining between them.

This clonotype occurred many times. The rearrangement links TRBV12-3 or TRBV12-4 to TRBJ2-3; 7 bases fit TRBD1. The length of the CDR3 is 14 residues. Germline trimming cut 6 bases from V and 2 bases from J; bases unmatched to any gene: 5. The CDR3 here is CASSRQGFTDTQYF. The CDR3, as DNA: TGTGCCAGCAGCAGACAGGGATTCACAGATACGCAGTATTTT.

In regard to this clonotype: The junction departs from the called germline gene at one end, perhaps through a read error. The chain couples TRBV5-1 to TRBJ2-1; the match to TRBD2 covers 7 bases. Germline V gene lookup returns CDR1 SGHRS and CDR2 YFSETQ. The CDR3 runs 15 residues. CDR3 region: CASNLGGSSYNEQFF. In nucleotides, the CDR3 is TGCGCCAGCAACTTGGGCGGGAGCTCCTACAATGAGCAGTTCTTC.

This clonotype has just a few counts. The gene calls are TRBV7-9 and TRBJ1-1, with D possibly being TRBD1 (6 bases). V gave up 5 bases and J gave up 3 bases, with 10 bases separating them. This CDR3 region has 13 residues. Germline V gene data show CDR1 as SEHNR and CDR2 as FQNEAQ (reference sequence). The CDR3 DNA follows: TGTGCCAGCAGCGCAGGACAGTACACTGAAGCTTTCTTT. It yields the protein CASSAGQYTEAFF.

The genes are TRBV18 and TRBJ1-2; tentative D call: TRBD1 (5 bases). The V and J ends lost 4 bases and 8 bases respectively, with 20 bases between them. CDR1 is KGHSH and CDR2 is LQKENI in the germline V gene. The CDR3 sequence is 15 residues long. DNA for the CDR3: TGTGCCAGCTCACTCCGGGACCTCCCGGTCGCGGGCTACACCTTC. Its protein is CASSLRDLPVAGYTF. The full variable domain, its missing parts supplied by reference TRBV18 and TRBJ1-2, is NAGVMQNPRHLVRRRGQEARLRCSPMKGHSHVYWYRQLPEEGLKFMVYLQKENIIDESGMPKERFSAEFPKEGPSILRIQQVVRGDSAAYFCASSLRDLPVAGYTFGSGTRLTVV.

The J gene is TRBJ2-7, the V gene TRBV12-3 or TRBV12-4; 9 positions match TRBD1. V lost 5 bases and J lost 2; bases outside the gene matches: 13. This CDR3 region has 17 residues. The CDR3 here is CASSLSSGTGTPYEQYF. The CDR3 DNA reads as TGTGCCAGCAGTCTGTCCTCCGGGACAGGGACCCCCTACGAGCAGTACTTC.

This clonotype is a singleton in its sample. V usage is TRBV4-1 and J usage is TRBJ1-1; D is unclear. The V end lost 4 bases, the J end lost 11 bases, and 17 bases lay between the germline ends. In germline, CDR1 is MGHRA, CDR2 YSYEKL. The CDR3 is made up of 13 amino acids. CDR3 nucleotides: TGCGCCAGCAGCCGGATAGGACTTCAGGTCGCTTTCTTT. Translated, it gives CASSRIGLQVAFF.